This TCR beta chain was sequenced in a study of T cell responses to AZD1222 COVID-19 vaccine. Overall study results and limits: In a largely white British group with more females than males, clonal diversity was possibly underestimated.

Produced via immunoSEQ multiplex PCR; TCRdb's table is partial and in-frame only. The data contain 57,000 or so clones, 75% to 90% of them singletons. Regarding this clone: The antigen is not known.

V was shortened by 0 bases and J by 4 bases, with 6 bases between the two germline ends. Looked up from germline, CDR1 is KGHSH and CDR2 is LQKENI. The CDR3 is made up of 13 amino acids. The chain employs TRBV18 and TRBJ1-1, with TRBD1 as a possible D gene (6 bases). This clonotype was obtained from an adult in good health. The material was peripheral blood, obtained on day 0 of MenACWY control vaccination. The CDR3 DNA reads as TGTGCCAGCTCACCACCACAGGGCACTGAAGCTTTCTTT. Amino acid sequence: CASSPPQGTEAFF. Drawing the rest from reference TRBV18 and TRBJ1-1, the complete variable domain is NAGVMQNPRHLVRRRGQEARLRCSPMKGHSHVYWYRQLPEEGLKFMVYLQKENIIDESGMPKERFSAEFPKEGPSILRIQQVVRGDSAAYFCASSPPQGTEAFFGQGTRLTVV.